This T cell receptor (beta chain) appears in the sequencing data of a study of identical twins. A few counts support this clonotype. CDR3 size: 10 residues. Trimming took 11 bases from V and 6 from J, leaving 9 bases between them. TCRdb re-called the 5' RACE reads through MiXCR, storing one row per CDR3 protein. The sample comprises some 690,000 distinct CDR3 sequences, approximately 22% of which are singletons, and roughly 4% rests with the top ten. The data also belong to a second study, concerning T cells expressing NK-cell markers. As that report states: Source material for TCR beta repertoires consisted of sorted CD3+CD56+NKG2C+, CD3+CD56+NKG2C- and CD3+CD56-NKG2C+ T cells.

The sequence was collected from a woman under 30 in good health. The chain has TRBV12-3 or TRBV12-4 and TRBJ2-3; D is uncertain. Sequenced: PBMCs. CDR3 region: CASYADTQYF. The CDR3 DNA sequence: TGTGCCTCCTATGCGGATACGCAGTATTTT.